This T cell receptor (beta chain) appears in the sequencing data of a study of blood T cell repertoires in COVID-19. Study-wide background: Samples of COVID-19 (acute and convalescent) were obtained from the United States, Italy and Spain. The analysed material was cDNA or gDNA that came from T cells, B-cell-depleted T cells, or PBMCs.

The CDR3 is 15 amino acids. V shed 2 bases and J shed 5 bases, with 12 bases lying between them. Germline V gene data show CDR1 as SGHTA and CDR2 as FQGTGA. Individuals aged about 18 to 90 years were recruited from approximately 24 US areas. In the original analysis: Amplification of reference gene primers provided the estimated nucleated cell counts. Clones were read by immunoSEQ multiplex PCR, and TCRdb kept only the in-frame ones, dropping some. V, J and clone size reflect that table, while D and trimming were determined from the DNA. The table has more than 450,000 clones, roughly 90% seen once; the top ten hold 0.7%.

The clonotype comes from a woman under 30 who had recovered from COVID-19. The chain couples TRBV7-3 to TRBJ2-2; D may be TRBD2 (5 bases). The source material was PBMCs or T cells enriched from blood (not recorded which). The CDR3 loop reads CASSLGLQGTGELFF. The CDR3 coding sequence is TGTGCCAGCAGCTTAGGACTCCAAGGGACCGGGGAGCTGTTTTTT. The whole variable domain, filled in from reference TRBV7-3 and TRBJ2-2, reads GAGVSQTPSNKVTEKGKYVELRCDPISGHTALYWYRQSLGQGPEFLIYFQGTGAADDSGLPNDRFFAVRPEGSVSTLKIQRTERGDSAVYLCASSLGLQGTGELFFGEGSRLTVL.